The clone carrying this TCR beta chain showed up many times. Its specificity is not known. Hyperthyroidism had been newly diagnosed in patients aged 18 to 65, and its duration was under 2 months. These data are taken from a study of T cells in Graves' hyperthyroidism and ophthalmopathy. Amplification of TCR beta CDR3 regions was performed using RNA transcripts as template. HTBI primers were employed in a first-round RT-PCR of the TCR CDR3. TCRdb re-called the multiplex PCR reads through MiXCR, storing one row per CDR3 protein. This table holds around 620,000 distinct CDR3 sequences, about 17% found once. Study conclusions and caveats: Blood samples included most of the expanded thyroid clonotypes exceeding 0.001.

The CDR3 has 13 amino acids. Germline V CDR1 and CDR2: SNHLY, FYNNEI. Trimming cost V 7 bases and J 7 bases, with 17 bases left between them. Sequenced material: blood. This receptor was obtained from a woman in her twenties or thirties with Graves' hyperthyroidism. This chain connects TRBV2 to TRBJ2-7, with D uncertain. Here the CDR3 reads CASNPNGLREQYF. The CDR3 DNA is TGTGCCAGCAATCCGAACGGCCTGCGGGAGCAGTACTTC.